The 32 T cell receptor beta chains given below trace back to one sample, sequenced in a study of shared clonotypes between healthy human individuals. Produced via immunoSEQ multiplex PCR; TCRdb's table is partial and in-frame only. The table includes 2 million to 2.5 million clones, approximately 93% detected once. The sample was naive CD4+ T cells from PBMCs. Subset given: CD45RA+ positively selected. The origin of the receptors is a man younger than 35 in good health. Some clones in this sample may be carry-over from other donors' samples.

The chain carries TRBV28 and TRBJ1-1; D is uncertain. Germline V gene sequence: CDR1 MDHEN, CDR2 SYDVKM. This CDR3 comprises 14 residues. Between the trimmed V and J ends, which lost 7 bases and 4 bases, there was a span of 16 bases. CDR3 loop: CASNVLGLSTEAFF. The CDR3 region has the DNA TGTGCCAGCAACGTATTGGGTCTGAGCACTGAAGCTTTCTTT.

The chain is built from TRBV28 and TRBJ2-5; no reliable D call. Trimming took off 6 bases at V and 9 bases at J, with 14 bases between the two ends. The germline CDR1 and CDR2 sequences are MDHEN and SYDVKM. The CDR3 runs 12 residues. The CDR3: CASSPYSTSQYF. CDR3 nucleotide sequence: TGTGCCAGCAGCCCTTACAGTACTTCCCAGTACTTC.

The CDR3 DNA follows: TGTGCCAGCAGTTTATCCAAGGTCTACGAGCAGTACTTC. Its translation is CASSLSKVYEQYF. The genes are TRBV28 and TRBJ2-7; no clear D gene. The CDR3 runs to 13 residues. V dropped 1 base and J dropped 3 bases, with 7 bases sitting between them. The V gene's germline CDR1 is MDHEN and CDR2 SYDVKM. Complete variable domain (other parts from reference TRBV28 and TRBJ2-7): DVKVTQSSRYLVKRTGEKVFLECVQDMDHENMFWYRQDPGLGLRLIYFSYDVKMKEKGDIPEGYSVSREKKERFSLILESASTNQTSMYLCASSLSKVYEQYFGPGTRLTVT.

In nucleotides, the CDR3 is TGTGCCAGCTCTACTAGCGGGGACAATGAGCAGTTCTTC. Encoded protein: CASSTSGDNEQFF. The chain is built from TRBV2 and TRBJ2-1, with 10 bases identical to TRBD2. The CDR3 totals 13 residues. Germline V gene data show CDR1 as SNHLY and CDR2 as FYNNEI. V shed 8 bases, J shed 5 bases, and the junction held 3 bases outside the gene matches.

In its sample, this clone was seen a few times. This chain joins TRBV18 and TRBJ1-4, with D possibly being TRBD1 (6 bases). The length of the CDR3 is 14 residues. The germline V gene has CDR1 KGHSH and CDR2 LQKENI. V lost 6 bases and J lost 4, with 12 bases in between. The CDR3: CASSQGHLNEKLFF. Written as DNA, the CDR3 is TGTGCCAGCTCGCAGGGACACCTTAATGAAAAACTGTTTTTT.

The V call is TRBV6-1, the J call TRBJ1-3; D is undetermined. The CDR3 extends over 14 amino acids. V was clipped by 8 bases and J by 4 bases, with 15 bases between them. Germline lookup yields CDR1 MNHNS and CDR2 SASEGT. CDR3: CASSVRGGGNTIYF. CDR3 DNA sequence: TGTGCCAGCTCGGTTCGGGGAGGGGGAAACACCATATATTTT.

V usage is TRBV7-9 and J usage is TRBJ2-1, with 12 bases matching TRBD2. Germline CDR1 reads SEHNR; CDR2 reads FQNEAQ (reference sequence). After removal of 1 base from V and 4 bases from J, the junction contained 2 bases not matched to a gene. CDR3 length: 16 residues. As DNA, the CDR3 is TGTGCCAGCAGCTTAGTAGGACTAGCGGGATACAATGAGCAGTTCTTC. Translated, it gives CASSLVGLAGYNEQFF.

This chain links TRBV19 with TRBJ2-6; D gene unclear. Trimming removed 6 bases at V and 0 bases at J, with 18 bases between. In germline, CDR1 is LNHDA, CDR2 SQIVND (reference sequence). The CDR3 extends over 18 amino acids. The chain's CDR3 is CASSAKAGPSSGANVLTF. The DNA of the CDR3 is TGTGCCAGTAGCGCAAAAGCCGGGCCCAGCTCTGGGGCCAACGTCCTGACTTTC.

The genes are TRBV4-3 and TRBJ1-1; D gene unclear. V dropped 0 bases and J dropped 5 bases, with 7 bases sitting between them. Germline CDR1 and CDR2: LGHNA and YSLEER. The CDR3 totals 13 residues. The CDR3 spells CASSQERVTEAFF. The CDR3 DNA sequence: TGCGCCAGCAGCCAAGAGAGGGTTACTGAAGCTTTCTTT.

The CDR3 loop reads CASKAGVFSADTQYF. The CDR3 coding sequence is TGTGCCAGCAAAGCGGGAGTATTTAGTGCAGATACGCAGTATTTT. The rearrangement joins TRBV28 to TRBJ2-3; the match to TRBD2 covers 8 bases. Germline CDR1 is MDHEN and CDR2 is SYDVKM. J lost 4 bases, V lost 7 bases, and 10 bases had no gene match. This CDR3 has 15 amino acids.

The CDR3 DNA reads as TGTGCCAGCAGCTTGGTGGGACAGGGGGAGCAGTTCTTC. Translating gives CASSLVGQGEQFF. V gene TRBV5-6 combines with J gene TRBJ2-1; TRBD1 agrees at 10 bases. V was clipped by 0 bases and J by 10 bases; unmatched bases: 1. The CDR3 loop spans 13 amino acids. CDR1 is SGHDT, CDR2 YYEEEE, per germline.

The V gene is TRBV10-1, the J gene TRBJ2-7, with a weak D call TRBD1 (5 bases). The germline V gene encodes CDR1 WNHNN and CDR2 SYGVQD (reference sequence). V dropped 0 bases and J dropped 4 bases, with 22 bases sitting between them. The CDR3 loop spans 18 amino acids. The CDR3: CASSESPDITPALYEQYF. DNA of the CDR3: TGCGCCAGCAGTGAGTCCCCGGACATCACTCCTGCACTTTACGAGCAGTACTTC.

This clone was seen just once. The chain couples TRBV5-1 to TRBJ2-2, with a tentative D call TRBD2 (5 bases). V was trimmed by 3 bases and J by 0 bases, leaving 12 bases between them. The CDR3 covers 16 residues. Germline V gene lookup returns CDR1 SGHRS and CDR2 YFSETQ. The CDR3 sequence is CASSWAGPSNTGELFF. As DNA, the CDR3 is TGCGCCAGCAGCTGGGCGGGCCCCTCGAACACCGGGGAGCTGTTTTTT.

This chain connects TRBV7-9 to TRBJ2-3; TRBD2 agrees at 12 bases. The junction had 5 bases not matched to a gene; V was cut back by 5 bases and J by 2 bases. In germline, CDR1 is SEHNR, CDR2 FQNEAQ (reference sequence). CDR3 length: 16 amino acids. The CDR3 DNA is TGTGCCAGCAGCCCCCTAGCGGGAGGGATCACAGATACGCAGTATTTT. Translating gives CASSPLAGGITDTQYF.

The chain recombines TRBV27 with TRBJ2-5, with TRBD2 matching 9 bases. V shed 4 bases, J shed 2 bases, and the junction held 5 bases outside the gene matches. This CDR3 has 15 amino acids. From germline, CDR1 is MNHEY and CDR2 SMNVEV (reference sequence). The DNA of the CDR3 is TGTGCCAGCAGTTCGGCGGGAGGGCCACAAGAGACCCAGTACTTC. Protein sequence: CASSSAGGPQETQYF.

This clone was detected only once. This chain joins TRBV9 and TRBJ2-3; possible D gene TRBD1, 5 bases. Germline CDR1 and CDR2: SGDLS and YYNGEE. There are 16 residues in the CDR3. V dropped 4 bases and J dropped 0 bases, with 15 bases sitting between them. The CDR3 DNA sequence: TGTGCCAGCAGCCTTTGGGGCTCAACTAGCACAGATACGCAGTATTTT. Protein sequence: CASSLWGSTSTDTQYF.

The chain links TRBV29-1 to TRBJ2-5, with D hard to call. The CDR3 spans 10 residues. Germline V CDR1 and CDR2: SQVTM, ANQGSEA. V shed 7 bases and J shed 0 bases, with 3 bases lying between them. CDR3 sequence (DNA): TGCAGCGGTTACCAAGAGACCCAGTACTTC. Its protein is CSGYQETQYF.

A word on this clone: Different DNA sequences within this sample yield the same CDR3. This chain joins TRBV6-5 and TRBJ1-2; 8 nucleotides agree with TRBD1. Germline assignment: CDR1 MNHEY and CDR2 SVGAGI. V was pared by 5 bases and J by 6 bases, with 2 bases of the junction left unmatched. CDR3 length: 12 amino acids. The CDR3 DNA reads TGTGCCAGCAGTAGACAGGGGAATGGCTACACCTTC. Its translation is CASSRQGNGYTF.

The chain has TRBV11-2 and TRBJ2-7; the D gene is possibly TRBD2 (6 bases). Trimming pared 0 bases from V and 6 bases from J, leaving 12 bases between. Germline CDR1 is SGHAT and CDR2 is FQNNGV. The CDR3 runs 14 residues. The CDR3 here is CASSLEMGLGEQYF. The CDR3 DNA reads as TGTGCCAGCAGCTTAGAAATGGGACTTGGCGAGCAGTACTTC.

V usage is TRBV28 and J usage is TRBJ2-7, with a tentative D call TRBD2 (6 bases). CDR3 length: 14 amino acids. Germline V gene data show CDR1 as MDHEN and CDR2 as SYDVKM. V shed 6 bases and J shed 3 bases, with 15 bases lying between them. The CDR3 protein is CASRVSGARYEQYF. In DNA, the CDR3 is TGTGCCAGCAGAGTTAGCGGAGCCCGCTACGAGCAGTACTTC.

The chain recombines TRBV7-2 with TRBJ2-1; TRBD2 is a possible D gene (6 bases). Trimming cost V 1 base and J 7 bases, with 14 bases left between them. This CDR3 has 15 residues. Germline CDR1 SGHTA, CDR2 FQGNSA. The CDR3 loop is CASSLEGTLLNEQFF. The CDR3 DNA reads TGTGCCAGCAGCTTAGAGGGGACTCTTTTGAATGAGCAGTTCTTC.

This chain links TRBV6-1 with TRBJ2-4, with D unclear. From germline, CDR1 is MNHNS and CDR2 SASEGT. CDR3 size: 13 residues. With 2 bases removed from V and 9 bases from J, the gap between germline ends came to 11 bases. CDR3 loop: CASSEPVVGIQYF. CDR3 bases: TGTGCCAGCAGTGAACCCGTGGTTGGCATTCAGTACTTC.

The chain employs TRBV30 and TRBJ1-6; D call uncertain. Germline lookup yields CDR1 GTSNPN and CDR2 SVGIG (reference sequence). The CDR3 consists of 15 residues. V lost 0 bases to trimming and J lost 6 bases, with 12 bases between them. The CDR3 loop is CAWSVRPEFNSPLHF. In DNA form, the CDR3 reads TGTGCCTGGAGTGTACGCCCGGAGTTTAATTCACCCCTCCACTTT.

The chain joins TRBV29-1 to TRBJ2-1, with TRBD1 as a possible D gene (5 bases). The CDR3 runs 14 residues. Germline V gene lookup returns CDR1 SQVTM and CDR2 ANQGSEA. The V and J ends lost 0 bases and 5 bases respectively, with 11 bases between them. CDR3 sequence reads: CSVEDLGANNEQFF. The CDR3 bases are TGCAGCGTTGAAGATCTTGGGGCTAACAATGAGCAGTTCTTC.

The gene calls are TRBV15 and TRBJ1-5; 7 nucleotides align to TRBD1. The J segment lost 0 bases and the V segment lost 1 base, leaving 0 bases of the junction unmatched. The CDR3 sequence is 15 residues long. Germline V CDR1 and CDR2: LNHNV, YYDKDF (reference sequence). Written as DNA, the CDR3 is TGTGCCACCAGCAGAGGACAGGGTAGCAATCAGCCCCAGCATTTT. This gives the protein CATSRGQGSNQPQHF.

CDR3 loop: CASSLELTTSVYEQYF. DNA for the CDR3: TGCGCCAGCAGCTTGGAGTTGACCACTAGCGTGTACGAGCAGTACTTC. The J gene is TRBJ2-7, the V gene TRBV5-1; 7 bases are a match to TRBD2. Trimming cost V 0 bases and J 4 bases; bases outside gene matches: 10. This CDR3 spans 16 amino acids. The germline CDR1 and CDR2 sequences are SGHRS and YFSETQ.

This chain joins TRBV6-1 and TRBJ2-7; D gene uncertain. The CDR3 is 14 amino acids. Germline V CDR1 and CDR2: MNHNS, SASEGT. V lost 5 bases to trimming and J lost 0 bases, with 11 bases between them. The DNA of the CDR3 is TGTGCCAGCAGTACTACACGGAGCTCCTACGAGCAGTACTTC. Translating gives CASSTTRSSYEQYF.

The chain is built from TRBV6-6 and TRBJ1-1, with 11 bases aligning to TRBD1. The V gene end was trimmed by 2 bases and the J gene end by 4 bases; junction bases not matched to a gene: 0. Germline V gene sequence: CDR1 MNHNY, CDR2 SVGAGI (reference sequence). CDR3 length equals 14 residues. The CDR3 bases are TGTGCCAGCAGTTACGGACAGGGGGCCACTGAAGCTTTCTTT. This sequence encodes CASSYGQGATEAFF.

CDR3 sequence: CASSPGRLSFGNEQFF. In nucleotides, the CDR3 is TGCGCCAGCAGCCCGGGACGCCTTAGTTTCGGGAATGAGCAGTTCTTC. The chain has TRBV4-1 and TRBJ2-1; TRBD1 or TRBD2 may be the D gene (5 bases each). Germline assignment: CDR1 MGHRA and CDR2 YSYEKL. V was shortened by 4 bases and J by 7 bases, with 20 bases between the two germline ends. The CDR3 covers 16 residues.

This chain joins TRBV6-1 and TRBJ1-3; D unresolved. This CDR3 spans 15 amino acids. V dropped 1 base and J dropped 5 bases, with 12 bases sitting between them. Germline CDR1 reads MNHNS; CDR2 reads SASEGT. CDR3 DNA: TGTGCCAGCAGTGAAGGGGCAGGACTGAGAAACACCATATATTTT. Translated, it gives CASSEGAGLRNTIYF.

The gene calls are TRBV7-2 and TRBJ1-3, with a tentative D call TRBD1 (5 bases). This CDR3 comprises 18 residues. Germline CDR1 SGHTA, CDR2 FQGNSA. V lost 5 bases, J lost 0 bases, and 20 bases lay in between. The CDR3 sequence is CASSPRPRTGRSGNTIYF. For the CDR3, the DNA is TGTGCCAGCAGCCCCAGGCCTCGGACGGGACGCTCTGGAAACACCATATATTTT.

The rearrangement uses TRBV10-1 and TRBJ2-5; D perhaps matches TRBD2 (6 bases). V dropped 8 bases and J dropped 9 bases, with 13 bases sitting between them. Germline CDR1 WNHNN, CDR2 SYGVQD (reference sequence). This CDR3 spans 11 amino acids. CDR3 nucleotides: TGCGCCAGCTCGGAGGGGTTGGCCCAGTACTTC. Protein product: CASSEGLAQYF.